This T cell receptor (beta chain) was captured by sequencing in a study of sequential checkpoint blockade in melanoma. Germline V gene data show CDR1 as SGDLS and CDR2 as YYNGEE. Trimming left V 0 bases short and J 4 bases short, with 8 bases between. The CDR3 runs to 14 residues. The protocol was immunoSEQ multiplex PCR, while the TCRdb copy is restricted to in-frame clones and leaves out a portion. The data contain approximately 11,000 clones, roughly 81% of them singletons. Stated treatment: randomized to nivolumab then ipilimumab (arm A) or the reverse (arm B). DNA-damaging chemotherapy had not been given to any patient beforehand. Live CD3+CD8+ CD19− CD56− cells were sorted from PBMCs.

The starting material was CD8+ T cells sorted from blood (inferred from file names), obtained from a patient given nivolumab and ipilimumab in sequence. V is TRBV9 and J is TRBJ2-1; no firm D call. The TCR comes from a human donor with melanoma. The CDR3 sequence is CASSVEYGYNEQFF. CDR3 DNA sequence: TGTGCCAGCAGCGTAGAATACGGTTACAATGAGCAGTTCTTC.